The 8 T cell receptor beta chains below come from one sample, sequenced in a study of neurological immune-mediated disorders. Time point denoted: longitudinal time-point 2. One entry per CDR3 protein, called by TCRdb with MiXCR from the 5' RACE reads. This sample yields some 48,000 distinct CDR3 sequences, of which around 12% are seen a single time; 3.5% to 5% belongs to the top ten. The sequencing sample was made of PBMCs. Receptor source: a male donor with HTLV-1-associated myelopathy (HAM/TSP).

The chain employs TRBV10-3 and TRBJ2-3; TRBD1 matches 7 bases. CDR3 length equals 16 residues. In germline, CDR1 is ENHRY, CDR2 SYGVKD. CDR3 sequence (DNA): TGTGTCACCGGAGGTGGTGACAGGGCTGGGGCAGATACGCAGTATTTT. As protein: CVTGGGDRAGADTQYF.

This clonotype was observed many times. This sequence joins TRBV29-1 and TRBJ2-7; D may match TRBD1 or TRBD2 (5 bases each). Germline V CDR1 and CDR2: SQVTM, ANQGSEA. V was shortened by 7 bases and J by 0 bases, with 16 bases between the two germline ends. This CDR3 has 14 amino acids. The CDR3 region has the DNA TGCAGCGCAGAAGGCGAGGGGAGCTCCTACGAGCAGTACTTC. Residues: CSAEGEGSSYEQYF.

Ten or more counts support this clonotype. The chain couples TRBV5-6 to TRBJ1-3; the match to TRBD1 covers 8 bases. The CDR3 extends over 16 amino acids. V shed 1 base and J 1 base; nucleotides not matched to a gene: 4. Germline lookup yields CDR1 SGHDT and CDR2 YYEEEE. The CDR3 loop is CASSLFQGASGNTIYF. DNA of the CDR3: TGTGCCAGCAGCTTGTTTCAGGGGGCTTCTGGAAACACCATATATTTT.

The V gene is TRBV12-3 or TRBV12-4, the J gene TRBJ1-5; tentatively, D is TRBD1 (5 bases). The CDR3 is 14 residues long. V lost 5 bases and J 4 bases, leaving 12 bases between the germline ends. The DNA for the CDR3 is TGTGCCAGCAGTCGGGGGTGGGGAAATCAGCCCCAGCATTTT. Protein product: CASSRGWGNQPQHF.

This clonotype was seen ten or more times. The genes are TRBV7-2 and TRBJ1-5, with D hard to call. This CDR3 region has 14 residues. Per germline, CDR1 SGHTA and CDR2 FQGNSA. V gave up 5 bases and J gave up 5 bases, with 13 bases separating them. The CDR3 nucleotides are TGTGCCAGCAGCCCTTGGACGGCAGATCAGCCCCAGCATTTT. Residues: CASSPWTADQPQHF. The complete variable domain, with remaining parts taken from reference TRBV7-2 and TRBJ1-5, reads GAGVSQSPSNKVTEKGKDVELRCDPISGHTALYWYRQSLGQGLEFLIYFQGNSAPDKSGLPSDRFSAERTGGSVSTLTIQRTQQEDSAVYLCASSPWTADQPQHFGDGTRLSIL.

This clonotype was counted many times. The rearrangement links TRBV9 to TRBJ2-1; D might be TRBD1 (6 bases). Germline V gene lookup returns CDR1 SGDLS and CDR2 YYNGEE. V was shortened by 4 bases and J by 5 bases, with 13 bases between the two germline ends. This CDR3 comprises 14 residues. Here the CDR3 reads CASSPTGSNNEQFF. DNA of the CDR3: TGTGCCAGCAGCCCCACAGGGTCCAACAATGAGCAGTTCTTC. Full variable domain (missing parts from reference TRBV9 and TRBJ2-1): DSGVTQTPKHLITATGQRVTLRCSPRSGDLSVYWYQQSLDQGLQFLIQYYNGEERAKGNILERFSAQQFPDLHSELNLSSLELGDSALYFCASSPTGSNNEQFFGPGTRLTVL.

In its sample, this clonotype was seen many times. The V call is TRBV20-1, the J call TRBJ2-4; D might be TRBD2 (7 bases). The CDR3 totals 14 residues. The germline CDR1 and CDR2 sequences are DFQATT and SNEGSKA (reference sequence). Trimming pared 0 bases from V and 8 bases from J, leaving 14 bases between. For the CDR3, the DNA is TGCAGTGCTAGAGATTGGGGGGGCGAGGACATTCAGTACTTC. It translates to CSARDWGGEDIQYF.

This clonotype was recorded many times. V is TRBV6-6 and J is TRBJ2-7; tentatively, D is TRBD1 or TRBD2 (5 bases each). Germline V gene lookup returns CDR1 MNHNY and CDR2 SVGAGI (reference sequence). The V end lost 1 base, the J end lost 2 bases, and 9 bases lay between the germline ends. CDR3 length: 14 residues. CDR3 amino acids: CASSYWGSAYEQYF. In nucleotides, the CDR3 is TGTGCCAGCAGTTACTGGGGGTCAGCCTACGAGCAGTACTTC.